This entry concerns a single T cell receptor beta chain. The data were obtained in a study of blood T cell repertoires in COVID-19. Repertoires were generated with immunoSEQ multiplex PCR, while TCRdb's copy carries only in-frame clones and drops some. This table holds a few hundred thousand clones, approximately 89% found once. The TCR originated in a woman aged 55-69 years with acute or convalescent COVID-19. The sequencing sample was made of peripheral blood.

CDR3 coding DNA: TGTGCCAGCAGTAAGACAGGCGTCCCCTTAGCCAAAAACATTCAGTACTTC. Protein: CASSKTGVPLAKNIQYF. The rearrangement links TRBV28 to TRBJ2-4, with a weak D call TRBD1 (6 bases). Germline V gene data show CDR1 as MDHEN and CDR2 as SYDVKM. Trimming pared 5 bases from V and 0 bases from J, leaving 17 bases between. There are 17 residues in the CDR3.